The next 19 T cell receptor beta chains were all read from a single sample in a study of blood T cells in healthy people across ages. Using a J-beta primer mix together with a sample-barcoded 5' primer, a second PCR was run for about 6 to 11 cycles. MiXCR was run by TCRdb on the 5' RACE reads, yielding one entry per CDR3 protein. Among some 920,000 distinct CDR3 sequences listed, roughly 51% were seen once. Sample: blood. The receptors stem from a woman in her sixties or seventies in good health.

Concerning this clonotype itself: This may come from a read error, since a much larger clone is one base off. The chain links TRBV7-2 to TRBJ2-7; 7 bases align to TRBD2. The V gene end was trimmed by 5 bases and the J gene end by 0 bases; junction bases not matched to a gene: 7. Germline V gene lookup returns CDR1 SGHTA and CDR2 FQGNSA. This CDR3 spans 15 amino acids. The chain's CDR3 is CASSTWASGSYEQYF. In DNA, the CDR3 is TGTGCCAGCAGCACGTGGGCTAGCGGCTCCTACGAGCAGTACTTC.

Comment on this clonotype: Relative to the germline gene, one junction end is altered; a read error may explain this. This chain joins TRBV12-3 or TRBV12-4 and TRBJ1-4; D unclear. The CDR3 runs to 12 residues. The CDR3 is CAGSLLQEKLFF. The CDR3 DNA reads as TGTGCCGGCAGTTTACTCCAAGAAAAACTGTTTTTT.

Only a few counts were recorded for this clonotype. The chain has TRBV29-1 and TRBJ2-3; possible D gene TRBD1, 8 bases. There are 13 residues in the CDR3. Trimming stripped 6 bases from V and 0 bases from J, with 10 bases between. Germline assignment: CDR1 SQVTM and CDR2 ANQGSEA. The CDR3 here is CSVQGGSTDTQYF. CDR3 DNA: TGCAGCGTACAGGGGGGGAGCACAGATACGCAGTATTTT.

The chain uses TRBV28 and TRBJ2-7; tentatively, D is TRBD1 (5 bases). CDR1 and CDR2 (germline): MDHEN, SYDVKM. Trimming took off 7 bases at V and 4 bases at J, with 20 bases between the two ends. The CDR3 sequence is 15 residues long. In nucleotides, the CDR3 is TGTGCCAGCACCCTGACAGTAGTTACGCCATACGAGCAGTACTTC. Its protein product is CASTLTVVTPYEQYF.

This clonotype was observed a handful of times. The rearrangement uses TRBV4-3 and TRBJ1-2, with 7 nucleotides matching TRBD1. With V trimmed by 3 bases and J by 4 bases, 8 bases remained unmatched. Looked up from germline, CDR1 is LGHNA and CDR2 is YSLEER. The CDR3 is made up of 15 amino acids. The chain's CDR3 is CASSQDRTAPYGYTF. The CDR3 nucleotides read TGCGCCAGCAGCCAGGACAGGACAGCGCCCTATGGCTACACCTTC.

This clonotype was observed a few times. The chain couples TRBV4-2 to TRBJ2-5, with D perhaps TRBD1 or TRBD2 (5 bases each). Trimming shortened V by 1 base and J by 5 bases, and 14 bases separated the two germline ends. The V gene's germline CDR1 is LGHNA and CDR2 YNFKEQ. The CDR3 runs to 15 residues. Here the CDR3 reads CASSQVAGTGETQYF. The DNA of the CDR3 is TGTGCCAGCAGCCAAGTCGCAGGGACCGGCGAGACCCAGTACTTC.

This rearrangement joins TRBV20-1 to TRBJ2-7, with 7 bases identical to TRBD1. This CDR3 has 14 amino acids. Germline V gene lookup returns CDR1 DFQATT and CDR2 SNEGSKA (reference sequence). Trimming at V came to 2 bases and at J to 5 bases, leaving 9 bases not matched to a gene. Here the CDR3 DNA reads TGCAGTGCTAGACAAGAGAACGACAGGGACGAGCAGTACTTC. Translated, it gives CSARQENDRDEQYF.

The sample holds many counts of this clonotype. This sequence joins TRBV6-2 or TRBV6-3 and TRBJ2-7, with TRBD2 as a possible D gene (6 bases). Germline V lookup: CDR1 MNHEY, CDR2 SVGEGT. V was pared by 4 bases and J by 0 bases, with 10 bases between. The length of the CDR3 is 14 residues. In DNA form, the CDR3 reads TGTGCCAGCAGTTTGCCTAGCGCCTCCTACGAGCAGTACTTC. It translates to CASSLPSASYEQYF.

The rearrangement links TRBV20-1 to TRBJ1-4; D might be TRBD1 (5 bases). The V and J ends lost 3 bases and 3 bases respectively, with 8 bases between them. CDR3 length: 13 amino acids. The V gene's germline CDR1 is DFQATT and CDR2 SNEGSKA (reference sequence). For the CDR3, the DNA is TGCAGTGCTAGCCCCAGGGCTAATGAAAAACTGTTTTTT. This gives the protein CSASPRANEKLFF.

J is TRBJ2-7 and V is TRBV4-2, with D hard to call. Germline V gene sequence: CDR1 LGHNA, CDR2 YNFKEQ. The CDR3 covers 15 residues. V was shortened by 0 bases and J by 3 bases, with 12 bases between the two germline ends. CDR3 sequence reads: CASSQEPGGVYEQYF. The CDR3 DNA reads TGTGCCAGCAGCCAAGAACCAGGTGGGGTCTACGAGCAGTACTTC.

This clonotype was observed a few times. This chain joins TRBV5-1 and TRBJ2-7; no clear D gene. The V and J ends lost 7 bases and 0 bases respectively, with 14 bases between them. Per the germline V gene, CDR1 is SGHRS and CDR2 is YFSETQ. The CDR3 extends over 14 amino acids. The CDR3 nucleotides are TGCGCCAGCTGGAACGGTGCTCACTCCTACGAGCAGTACTTC. Amino acids: CASWNGAHSYEQYF.

This clonotype has just a few counts. The chain uses TRBV12-3 or TRBV12-4 and TRBJ2-3, with a possible D match to TRBD1 (6 bases). V was shortened by 6 bases and J by 7 bases, with 20 bases between the two germline ends. The length of the CDR3 is 15 residues. The CDR3 sequence: CASSRTEHQGHTQYF. DNA for the CDR3: TGTGCCAGCAGCCGGACAGAGCACCAAGGGCATACGCAGTATTTT.

This chain joins TRBV25-1 and TRBJ2-1, with D maybe TRBD1 (6 bases). V was clipped by 0 bases and J by 1 base, with 13 bases between them. The CDR3 has 17 amino acids. Germline assignment: CDR1 MGHDK and CDR2 SYGVNS. The CDR3 loop reads CASSEYTGPFSYNEQFF. The CDR3 nucleotides read TGTGCCAGCAGTGAATACACAGGGCCTTTTTCCTACAATGAGCAGTTCTTC.

The chain has TRBV7-2 and TRBJ1-5, with D possibly matching TRBD1 (5 bases). Germline CDR1 and CDR2: SGHTA and FQGNSA. Trimming removed 5 bases at V and 0 bases at J, with 14 bases between. This CDR3 contains 16 residues. The CDR3 reads CASSQSGGDSNQPQHF. The CDR3 DNA follows: TGTGCCAGCAGCCAGAGCGGGGGGGATAGCAATCAGCCCCAGCATTTT.

V gene TRBV12-3 or TRBV12-4 combines with J gene TRBJ1-2; D not resolved. V lost 5 bases, J lost 2 bases, and 9 bases lay in between. The CDR3 runs 13 residues. The CDR3 sequence: CASSPQMNYGYTF. The DNA of the CDR3 is TGTGCCAGCAGTCCCCAGATGAACTATGGCTACACCTTC.

The V gene is TRBV4-1, the J gene TRBJ2-5; 14 nucleotides align to TRBD2. This CDR3 is 16 amino acids long. CDR1 is MGHRA, CDR2 YSYEKL, per germline. Trimming took 5 bases from V and 5 from J; bases not matched to a gene: 7. The DNA of the CDR3 is TGCGCCAGCAGCGCGAGACTAGCGGGAGGGCTGGAGACCCAGTACTTC. Translating it yields CASSARLAGGLETQYF.

This clonotype has a count of ten or more. V is TRBV6-2 or TRBV6-3 and J is TRBJ2-7; D unclear. This CDR3 comprises 16 residues. The V end lost 3 bases, the J end lost 2 bases, and 17 bases lay between the germline ends. CDR1 is MNHEY and CDR2 is SVGEGT in the germline V gene. The CDR3 loop reads CASSYTRTDRAYEQYF. DNA for the CDR3: TGTGCCAGCAGTTATACTCGAACAGACCGCGCCTACGAGCAGTACTTC.

This sequence joins TRBV29-1 and TRBJ2-3; D possibly matches TRBD1 or TRBD2 (6 bases each). Germline V gene data show CDR1 as SQVTM and CDR2 as ANQGSEA. The CDR3 is 11 residues long. The V and J ends lost 4 bases and 8 bases respectively, with 10 bases between them. As DNA, the CDR3 is TGCAGCGTTGCGGGGGCTAGTACGCAGTATTTT. Translated: CSVAGASTQYF.

This sequence joins TRBV7-2 and TRBJ2-5; a possible D gene is TRBD2 (7 bases). The DNA end lines up better with TRBJ2-7; the J call may be wrong. The germline V gene encodes CDR1 SGHTA and CDR2 FQGNSA. The CDR3 has 19 amino acids. The DNA of the CDR3 is TGTGCCAGCAGCCTCTGGGGGGCGGGAGTTTACTTGGCCCACTACGAGCAGTACTTC. Translating gives CASSLWGAGVYLAHYEQYF.